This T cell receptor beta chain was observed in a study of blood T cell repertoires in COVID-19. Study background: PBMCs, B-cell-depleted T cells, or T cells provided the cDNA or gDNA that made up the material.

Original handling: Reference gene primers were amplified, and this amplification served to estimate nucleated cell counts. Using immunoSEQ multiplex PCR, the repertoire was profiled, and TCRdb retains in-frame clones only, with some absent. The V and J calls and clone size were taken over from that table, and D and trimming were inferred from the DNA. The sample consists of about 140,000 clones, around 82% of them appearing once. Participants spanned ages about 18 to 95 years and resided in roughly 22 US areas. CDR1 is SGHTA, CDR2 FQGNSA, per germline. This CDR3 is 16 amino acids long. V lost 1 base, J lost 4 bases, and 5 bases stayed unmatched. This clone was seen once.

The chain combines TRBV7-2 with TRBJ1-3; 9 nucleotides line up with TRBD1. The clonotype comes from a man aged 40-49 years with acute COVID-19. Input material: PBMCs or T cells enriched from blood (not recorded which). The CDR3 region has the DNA TGTGCCAGCAGCTTAGTTAAGGACAGGGGAGGAAACACCATATATTTT. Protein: CASSLVKDRGGNTIYF.